Sequencing of this TCR beta chain was carried out in a study of T cells expressing NK-cell markers. Study-level information: One of eight sequenced donors was HCMV-seronegative; the other seven were seropositive. Overall study findings and caveats: The leading position in the CD3+CD56-NKG2C+ fraction of a handful of donors also went to these clonotypes.

TCR beta libraries carry UMIs added by 5'RACE template switching. Following a re-call of the 5' RACE reads, TCRdb has one entry per CDR3 protein and lacks DNA. Across about half a million distinct CDR3 sequences, the top ten clones capture more than 1.4% of the sample. With respect to this clonotype: Its target is not known.

The CDR3 covers 16 residues. Germline CDR1 and CDR2: SGHRS and YFSETQ. J is TRBJ2-1 and V is TRBV5-1; TCRdb's D call, TRBD1, is unchecked because there is no DNA. The TCR was taken from a woman in her forties or fifties in good health. Sequencing was performed on blood T cells: a sorted CD56 or NKG2C T cell subset, CD4+ or CD8+ T cells, or bulk PBMC T cells (not recorded which). This chain's CDR3 is CASSFGNRAAYNEQFF.